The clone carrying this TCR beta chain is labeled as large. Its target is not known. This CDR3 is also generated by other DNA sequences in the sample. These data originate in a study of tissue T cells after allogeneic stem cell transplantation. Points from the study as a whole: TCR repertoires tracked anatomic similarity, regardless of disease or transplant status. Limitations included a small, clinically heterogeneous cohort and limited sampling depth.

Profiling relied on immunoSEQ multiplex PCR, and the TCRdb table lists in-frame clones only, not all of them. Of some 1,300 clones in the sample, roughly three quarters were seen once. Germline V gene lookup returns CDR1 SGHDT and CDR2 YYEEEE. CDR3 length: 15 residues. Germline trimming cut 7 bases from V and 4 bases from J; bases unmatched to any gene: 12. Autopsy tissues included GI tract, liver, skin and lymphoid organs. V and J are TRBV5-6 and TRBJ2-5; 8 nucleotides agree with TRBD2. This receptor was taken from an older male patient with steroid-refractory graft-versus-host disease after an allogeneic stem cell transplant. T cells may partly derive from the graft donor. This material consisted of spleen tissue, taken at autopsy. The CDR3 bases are TGTGCCAGCCGCGTGGGGGCCGGGGGGGGAGAGACCCAGTACTTC. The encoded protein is CASRVGAGGGETQYF.